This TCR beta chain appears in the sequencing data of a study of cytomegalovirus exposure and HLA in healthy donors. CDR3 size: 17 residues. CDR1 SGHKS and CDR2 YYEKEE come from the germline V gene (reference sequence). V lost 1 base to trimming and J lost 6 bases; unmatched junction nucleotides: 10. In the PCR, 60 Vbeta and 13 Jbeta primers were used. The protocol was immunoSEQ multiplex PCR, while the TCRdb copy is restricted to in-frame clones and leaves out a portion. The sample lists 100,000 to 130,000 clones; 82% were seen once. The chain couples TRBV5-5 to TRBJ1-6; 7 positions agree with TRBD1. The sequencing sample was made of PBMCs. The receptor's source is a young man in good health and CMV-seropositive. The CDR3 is CASSLYFTGESNSPLHF. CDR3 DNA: TGTGCCAGCAGCTTGTATTTTACAGGGGAAAGTAATTCACCCCTCCACTTT.